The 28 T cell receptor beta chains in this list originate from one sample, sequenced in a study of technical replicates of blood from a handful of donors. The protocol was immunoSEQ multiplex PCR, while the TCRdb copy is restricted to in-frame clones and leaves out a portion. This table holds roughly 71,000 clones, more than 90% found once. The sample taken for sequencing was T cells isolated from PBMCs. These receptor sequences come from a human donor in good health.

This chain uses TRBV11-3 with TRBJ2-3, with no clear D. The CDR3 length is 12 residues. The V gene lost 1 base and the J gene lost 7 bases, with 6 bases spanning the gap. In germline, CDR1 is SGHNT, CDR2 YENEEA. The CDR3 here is CASSLVINTQYF. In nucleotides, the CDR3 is TGTGCCAGCAGCTTAGTAATTAATACGCAGTATTTT.

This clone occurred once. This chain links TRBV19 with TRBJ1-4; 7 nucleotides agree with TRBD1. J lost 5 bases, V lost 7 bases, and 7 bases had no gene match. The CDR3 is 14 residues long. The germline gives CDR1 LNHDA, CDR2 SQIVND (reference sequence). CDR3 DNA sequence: TGTGCCAGTATTCTACAGGGGAGCAATGAAAAACTGTTTTTT. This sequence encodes CASILQGSNEKLFF.

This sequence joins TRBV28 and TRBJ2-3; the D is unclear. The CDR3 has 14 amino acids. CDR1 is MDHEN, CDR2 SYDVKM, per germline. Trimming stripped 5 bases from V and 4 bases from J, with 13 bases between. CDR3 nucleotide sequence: TGTGCCAGCAGTCCTAGTATTGCGGCAGATACGCAGTATTTT. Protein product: CASSPSIAADTQYF.

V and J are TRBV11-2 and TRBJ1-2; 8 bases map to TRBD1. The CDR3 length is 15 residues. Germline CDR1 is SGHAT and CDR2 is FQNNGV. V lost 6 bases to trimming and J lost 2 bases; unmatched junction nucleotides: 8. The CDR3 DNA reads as TGTGCCAGCAGAGCCCCAGGGGGCATAAACTATGGCTACACCTTC. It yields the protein CASRAPGGINYGYTF. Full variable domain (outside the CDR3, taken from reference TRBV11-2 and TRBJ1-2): EAGVAQSPRYKIIEKRQSVAFWCNPISGHATLYWYQQILGQGPKLLIQFQNNGVVDDSQLPKDRFSAERLKGVDSTLKIQPAKLEDSAVYLCASRAPGGINYGYTFGSGTRLTVV.

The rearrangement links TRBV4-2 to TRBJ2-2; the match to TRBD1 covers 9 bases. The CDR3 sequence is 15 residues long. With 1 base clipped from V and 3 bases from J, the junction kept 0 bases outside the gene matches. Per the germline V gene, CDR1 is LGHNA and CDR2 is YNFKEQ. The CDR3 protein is CASSQGDRDTGELFF. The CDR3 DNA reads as TGTGCCAGCAGCCAAGGGGACAGGGACACCGGGGAGCTGTTTTTT.

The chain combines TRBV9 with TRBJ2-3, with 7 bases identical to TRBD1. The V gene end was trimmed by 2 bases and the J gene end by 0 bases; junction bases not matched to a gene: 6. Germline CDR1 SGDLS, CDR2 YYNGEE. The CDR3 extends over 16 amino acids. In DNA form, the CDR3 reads TGTGCCAGCAGCGTTGTGACAGGGACGAGCACAGATACGCAGTATTTT. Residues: CASSVVTGTSTDTQYF.

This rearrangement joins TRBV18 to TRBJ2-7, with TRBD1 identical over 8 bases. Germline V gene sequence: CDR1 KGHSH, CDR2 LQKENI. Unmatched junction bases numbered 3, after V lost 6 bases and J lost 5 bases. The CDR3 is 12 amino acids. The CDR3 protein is CASSGQVDEQYF. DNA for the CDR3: TGTGCCAGCTCGGGACAGGTGGACGAGCAGTACTTC.

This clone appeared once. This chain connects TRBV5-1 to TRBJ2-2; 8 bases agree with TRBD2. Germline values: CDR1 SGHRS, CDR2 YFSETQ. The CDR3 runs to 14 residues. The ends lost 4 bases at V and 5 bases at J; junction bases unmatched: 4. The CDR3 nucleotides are TGCGCCAGCAGCCGGAGCGGGAGTACCGGGGAGCTGTTTTTT. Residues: CASSRSGSTGELFF.

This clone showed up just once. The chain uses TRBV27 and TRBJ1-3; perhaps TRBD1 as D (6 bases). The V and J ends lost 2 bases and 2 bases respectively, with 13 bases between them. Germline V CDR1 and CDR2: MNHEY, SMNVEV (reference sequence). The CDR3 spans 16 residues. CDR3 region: CASSLGPGTTGNTIYF. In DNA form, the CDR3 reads TGTGCCAGCAGTTTAGGTCCAGGGACAACTGGAAACACCATATATTTT.

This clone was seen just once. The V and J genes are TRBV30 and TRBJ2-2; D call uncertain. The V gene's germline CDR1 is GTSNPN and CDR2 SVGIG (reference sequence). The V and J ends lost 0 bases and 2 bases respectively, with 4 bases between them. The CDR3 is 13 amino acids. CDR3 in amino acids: CAWSVHNTGELFF. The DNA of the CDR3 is TGTGCCTGGAGTGTTCATAACACCGGGGAGCTGTTTTTT.

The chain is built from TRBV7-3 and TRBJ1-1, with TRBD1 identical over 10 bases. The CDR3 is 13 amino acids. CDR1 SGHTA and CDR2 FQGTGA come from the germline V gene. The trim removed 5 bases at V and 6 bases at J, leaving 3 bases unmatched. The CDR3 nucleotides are TGTGCCAGCAGCCCCGGGACAGGGGCTGAAGCTTTCTTT. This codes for CASSPGTGAEAFF.

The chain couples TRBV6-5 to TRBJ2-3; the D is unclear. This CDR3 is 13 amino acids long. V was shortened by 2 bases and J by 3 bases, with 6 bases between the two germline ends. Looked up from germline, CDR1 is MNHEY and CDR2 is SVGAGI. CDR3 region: CASSYGQTDTQYF. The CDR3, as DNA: TGTGCCAGCAGTTACGGCCAAACAGATACGCAGTATTTT.

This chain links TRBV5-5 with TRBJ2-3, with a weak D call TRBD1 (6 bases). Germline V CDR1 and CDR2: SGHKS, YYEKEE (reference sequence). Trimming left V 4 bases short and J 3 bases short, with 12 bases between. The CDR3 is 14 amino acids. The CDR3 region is CASSGGQRTDTQYF. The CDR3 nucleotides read TGTGCCAGCAGCGGCGGACAGCGTACAGATACGCAGTATTTT. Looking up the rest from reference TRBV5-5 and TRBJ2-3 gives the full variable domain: DAGVTQSPTHLIKTRGQQVTLRCSPISGHKSVSWYQQVLGQGPQFIFQYYEKEERGRGNFPDRFSARQFPNYSSELNVNALLLGDSALYLCASSGGQRTDTQYFGPGTRLTVL.

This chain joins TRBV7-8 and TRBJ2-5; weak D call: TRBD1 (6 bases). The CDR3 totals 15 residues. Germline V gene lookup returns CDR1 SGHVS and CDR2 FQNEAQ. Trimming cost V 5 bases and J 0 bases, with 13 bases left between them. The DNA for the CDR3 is TGTGCCAGCAGCCGAAATACAGGGAACCAAGAGACCCAGTACTTC. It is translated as CASSRNTGNQETQYF.

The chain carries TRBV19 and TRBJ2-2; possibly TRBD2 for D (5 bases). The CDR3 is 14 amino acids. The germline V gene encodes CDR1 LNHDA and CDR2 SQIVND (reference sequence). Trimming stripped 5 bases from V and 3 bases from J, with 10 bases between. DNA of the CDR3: TGTGCCAGTAGTCAAGGACTGTACACCGGGGAGCTGTTTTTT. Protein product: CASSQGLYTGELFF.

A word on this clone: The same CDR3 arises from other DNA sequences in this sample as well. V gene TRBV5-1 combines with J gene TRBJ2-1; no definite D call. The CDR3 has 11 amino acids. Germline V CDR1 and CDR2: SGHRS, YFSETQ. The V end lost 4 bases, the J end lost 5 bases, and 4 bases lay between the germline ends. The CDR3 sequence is CASSPNNEQFF. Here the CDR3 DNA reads TGCGCCAGCAGCCCTAACAATGAGCAGTTCTTC.

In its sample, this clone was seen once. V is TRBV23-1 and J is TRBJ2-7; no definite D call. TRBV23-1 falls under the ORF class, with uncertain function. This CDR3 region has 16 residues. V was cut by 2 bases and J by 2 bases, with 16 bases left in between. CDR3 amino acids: CASSQTSAARAYEQYF. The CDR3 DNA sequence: TGCGCCAGCAGTCAAACCTCGGCGGCGAGAGCCTACGAGCAGTACTTC.

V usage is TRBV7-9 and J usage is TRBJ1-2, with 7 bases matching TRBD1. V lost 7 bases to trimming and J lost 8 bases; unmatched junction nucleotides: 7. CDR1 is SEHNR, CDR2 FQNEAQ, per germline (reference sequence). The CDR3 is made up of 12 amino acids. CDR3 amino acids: CASTPTGYGYTF. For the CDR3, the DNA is TGTGCCAGCACCCCGACAGGGTACGGCTACACCTTC. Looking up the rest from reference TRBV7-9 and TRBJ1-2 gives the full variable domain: DTGVSQNPRHKITKRGQNVTFRCDPISEHNRLYWYRQTLGQGPEFLTYFQNEAQLEKSRLLSDRFSAERPKGSFSTLEIQRTEQGDSAMYLCASTPTGYGYTFGSGTRLTVV.

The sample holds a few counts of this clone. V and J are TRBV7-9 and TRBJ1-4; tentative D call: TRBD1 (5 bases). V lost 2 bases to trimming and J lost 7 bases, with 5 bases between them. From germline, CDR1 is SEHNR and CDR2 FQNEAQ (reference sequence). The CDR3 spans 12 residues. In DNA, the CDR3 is TGTGCCAGCAGCTTACAGGGTGAAAAACTGTTTTTT. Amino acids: CASSLQGEKLFF. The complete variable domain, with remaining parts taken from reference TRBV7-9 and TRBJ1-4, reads DTGVSQNPRHKITKRGQNVTFRCDPISEHNRLYWYRQTLGQGPEFLTYFQNEAQLEKSRLLSDRFSAERPKGSFSTLEIQRTEQGDSAMYLCASSLQGEKLFFGSGTQLSVL.

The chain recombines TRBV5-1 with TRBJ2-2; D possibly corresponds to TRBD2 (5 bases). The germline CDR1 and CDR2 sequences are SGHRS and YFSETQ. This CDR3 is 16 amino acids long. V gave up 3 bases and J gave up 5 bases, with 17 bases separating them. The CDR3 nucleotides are TGCGCCAGCAGCTCTAAATCGGTCTCGGGGACCGGGGAGCTGTTTTTT. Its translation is CASSSKSVSGTGELFF. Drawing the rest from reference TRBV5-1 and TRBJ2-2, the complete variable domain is KAGVTQTPRYLIKTRGQQVTLSCSPISGHRSVSWYQQTPGQGLQFLFEYFSETQRNKGNFPGRFSGRQFSNSRSEMNVSTLELGDSALYLCASSSKSVSGTGELFFGEGSRLTVL.

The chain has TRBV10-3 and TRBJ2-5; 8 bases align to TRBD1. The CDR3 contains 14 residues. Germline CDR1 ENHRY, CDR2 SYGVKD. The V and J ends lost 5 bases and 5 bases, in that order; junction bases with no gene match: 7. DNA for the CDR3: TGTGCCATCAGTATGACAGGGGCCGGGGAGACCCAGTACTTC. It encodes CAISMTGAGETQYF.

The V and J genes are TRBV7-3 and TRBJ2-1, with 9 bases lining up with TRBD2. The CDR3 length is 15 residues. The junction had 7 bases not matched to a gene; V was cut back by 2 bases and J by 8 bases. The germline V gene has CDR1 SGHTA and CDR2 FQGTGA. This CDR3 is CASSLSSLAGYEQFF. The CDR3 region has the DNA TGTGCCAGCAGCTTATCATCCCTAGCGGGATATGAGCAGTTCTTC. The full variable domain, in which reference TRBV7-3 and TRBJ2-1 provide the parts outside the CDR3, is GAGVSQTPSNKVTEKGKYVELRCDPISGHTALYWYRQSLGQGPEFLIYFQGTGAADDSGLPNDRFFAVRPEGSVSTLKIQRTERGDSAVYLCASSLSSLAGYEQFFGPGTRLTVL.

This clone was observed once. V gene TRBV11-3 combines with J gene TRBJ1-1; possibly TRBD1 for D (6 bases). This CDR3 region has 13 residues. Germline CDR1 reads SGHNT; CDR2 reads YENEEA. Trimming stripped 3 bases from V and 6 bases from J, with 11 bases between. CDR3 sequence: CASSFRQGSEAFF. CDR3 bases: TGTGCCAGCAGCTTTAGGCAGGGGTCTGAAGCTTTCTTT.

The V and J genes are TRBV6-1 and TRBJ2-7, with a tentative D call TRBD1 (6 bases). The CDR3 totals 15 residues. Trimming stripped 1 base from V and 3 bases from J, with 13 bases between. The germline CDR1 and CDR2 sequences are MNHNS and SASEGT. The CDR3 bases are TGTGCCAGCAGTGAAGTCGGCGGACAGTACTACGAGCAGTACTTC. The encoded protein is CASSEVGGQYYEQYF.

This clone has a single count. The CDR3 DNA sequence: TGTGCCAGCGATGGCGGGAGGGCCGATTCCTACGAGCAGTACTTC. Amino acid sequence: CASDGGRADSYEQYF. The J gene is TRBJ2-7, the V gene TRBV7-9, with 9 bases matching TRBD2. This CDR3 has 15 amino acids. Germline V lookup: CDR1 SEHNR, CDR2 FQNEAQ (reference sequence). With V trimmed by 8 bases and J by 1 base, 9 bases remained unmatched.

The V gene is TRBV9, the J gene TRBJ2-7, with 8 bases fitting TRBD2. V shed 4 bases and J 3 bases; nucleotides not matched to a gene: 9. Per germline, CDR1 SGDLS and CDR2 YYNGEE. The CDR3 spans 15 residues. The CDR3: CASSPAGGGGYEQYF. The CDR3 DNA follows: TGTGCCAGCAGCCCGGCCGGGGGGGGCGGCTACGAGCAGTACTTC.

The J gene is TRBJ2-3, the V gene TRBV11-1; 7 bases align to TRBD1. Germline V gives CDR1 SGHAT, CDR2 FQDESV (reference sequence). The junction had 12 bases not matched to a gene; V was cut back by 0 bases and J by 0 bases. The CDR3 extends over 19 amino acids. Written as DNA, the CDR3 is TGTGCCAGCAGCTTAGCGTATATCGGACAGGCCGCTAGCACAGATACGCAGTATTTT. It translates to CASSLAYIGQAASTDTQYF.

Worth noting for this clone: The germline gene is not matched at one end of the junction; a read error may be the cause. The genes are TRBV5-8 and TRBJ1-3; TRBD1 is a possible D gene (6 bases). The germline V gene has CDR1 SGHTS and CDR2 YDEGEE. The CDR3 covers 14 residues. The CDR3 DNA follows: TGTGCCAGCAGCTTTAGGGGGTTTGGATACACCATATATTTT. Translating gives CASSFRGFGYTIYF.